These T cell receptor beta chains were read from a single sample in a study of blood T cell repertoires in COVID-19. Libraries were prepared by immunoSEQ multiplex PCR; TCRdb keeps only in-frame clonotypes and omits some of them. Of under 200,000 clones detected, approximately 88% appear once; the ten largest clones hold approximately 13%. The sample consisted of PBMCs or T cells enriched from blood (not recorded which). Receptors originate from a woman aged 60-75 years who had recovered from COVID-19. Both conserved end residues are part of each CDR3. Rows may omit the clone size; those that give it use once, few, many or a size class.

CDR3: CASSFTGSPGEKLFF; size: .; J: TRBJ1-4; V: TRBV11-2
CDR3: CASSGQGYGYTF; size: few; J: TRBJ1-2; V: TRBV5-5
CDR3: CTIMDSAPF; size: .; J: TRBJ2-7; V: TRBV1
CDR3: CASSLAGSYTGELFF; size: .; J: TRBJ2-2; V: TRBV7-9
CDR3: CASSLLLRGGSPLEQYF; size: .; J: TRBJ2-7; V: TRBV5-5
CDR3: CASSQGTVGGTF; size: .; J: TRBJ1-2; V: TRBV3-1/TRBV3-2
CDR3: CASSSWTVGDYNEQFF; size: .; J: TRBJ2-1; V: TRBV3-1/TRBV3-2
CDR3: CASSKKMGAGQEYTTNYGYTF; size: .; J: TRBJ1-2; V: TRBV21-1
CDR3: CASSPPGTGPNQPQHF; size: .; J: TRBJ1-5; V: TRBV19
CDR3: CASSTGQGIEDTQYF; size: .; J: TRBJ2-3; V: TRBV5-1
CDR3: CASSFGSGTQYF; size: .; J: TRBJ2-3; V: TRBV7-3
CDR3: CARRWRDTQYF; size: .; J: TRBJ2-3; V: TRBV5-3
CDR3: CASREETYEQYF; size: .; J: TRBJ2-7; V: TRBV28
CDR3: CASRRDRGAQPQHF; size: .; J: TRBJ1-5; V: TRBV6-5
CDR3: CASSPGLSSNQPQHF; size: .; J: TRBJ1-5; V: TRBV7-9
CDR3: CASSRGTGNTGELFF; size: .; J: TRBJ2-2; V: TRBV11-3
CDR3: CASRSATVIF; size: .; J: TRBJ2-7; V: TRBV21-1
CDR3: CASSPRLASSGELFF; size: .; J: TRBJ2-2; V: TRBV14
CDR3: CASSPLGTRGNTIYF; size: .; J: TRBJ1-3; V: TRBV28